This T cell receptor (beta chain) was captured in a study of shared clonotypes between healthy human individuals. Authors' processing steps: ImmunoSEQ supplied junction-only sequences lacking quality scores, so filtering was different. TCRdb keeps only in-frame clones here, not all; method: immunoSEQ multiplex PCR. The V and J calls and the clone size are those of that table, but D and trimming were determined from the DNA. The table records hundreds of thousands of clones, about 90% of them present only once. As defined, naive CD8 cells were CD45RO-negative and positively selected for CCR7, with terminally differentiated effector memory CD45RA+ cells excluded. The germline gives CDR1 MGHRA, CDR2 YSYEKL. The ends were cut back, 8 bases at V and 4 bases at J, with 9 bases in the middle. CDR3 size: 12 residues.

This clonotype originated in a man aged 25 to 45 in good health. Input material: naive CD8+ T cells sorted from blood. The chain carries TRBV4-1 and TRBJ2-1, with D perhaps being TRBD1 or TRBD2 (6 bases each). In DNA, the CDR3 is TGCGCCAGCCGGGGGCTATACAATGAGCAGTTCTTC. This sequence encodes CASRGLYNEQFF.